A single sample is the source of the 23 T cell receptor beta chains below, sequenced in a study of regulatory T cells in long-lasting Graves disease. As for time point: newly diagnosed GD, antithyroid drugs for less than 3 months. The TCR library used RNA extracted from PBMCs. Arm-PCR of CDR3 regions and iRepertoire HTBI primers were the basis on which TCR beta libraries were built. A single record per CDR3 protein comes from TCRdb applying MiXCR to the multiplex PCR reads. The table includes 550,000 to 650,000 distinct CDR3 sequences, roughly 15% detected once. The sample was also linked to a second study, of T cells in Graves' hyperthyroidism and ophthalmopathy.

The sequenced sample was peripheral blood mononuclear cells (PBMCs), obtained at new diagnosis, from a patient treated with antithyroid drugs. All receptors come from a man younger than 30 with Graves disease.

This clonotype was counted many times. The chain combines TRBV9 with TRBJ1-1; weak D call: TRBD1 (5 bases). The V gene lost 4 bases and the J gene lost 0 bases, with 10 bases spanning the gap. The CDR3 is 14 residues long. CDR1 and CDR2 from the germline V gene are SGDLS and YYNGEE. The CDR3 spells CASSQGPLNTEAFF. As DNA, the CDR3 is TGTGCCAGCAGCCAGGGACCGCTGAACACTGAAGCTTTCTTT.

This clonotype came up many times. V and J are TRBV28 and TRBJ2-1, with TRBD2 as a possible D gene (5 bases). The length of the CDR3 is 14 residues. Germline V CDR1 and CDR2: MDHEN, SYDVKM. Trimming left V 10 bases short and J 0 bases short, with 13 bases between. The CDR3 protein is CATLRESSYNEQFF. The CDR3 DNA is TGTGCCACTTTGAGGGAGAGCTCCTACAATGAGCAGTTCTTC.

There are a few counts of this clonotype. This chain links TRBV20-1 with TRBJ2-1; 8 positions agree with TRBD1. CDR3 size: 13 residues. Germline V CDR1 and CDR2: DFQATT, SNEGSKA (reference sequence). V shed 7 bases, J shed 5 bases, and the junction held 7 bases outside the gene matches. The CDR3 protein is CSVGQGFHNEQFF. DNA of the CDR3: TGCAGTGTCGGACAGGGTTTTCACAATGAGCAGTTCTTC.

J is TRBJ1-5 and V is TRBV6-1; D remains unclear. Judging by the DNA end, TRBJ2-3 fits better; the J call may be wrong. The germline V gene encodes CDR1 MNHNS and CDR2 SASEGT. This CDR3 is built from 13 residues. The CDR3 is CASSEGGIEPQYF. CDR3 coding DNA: TGTGCCAGCAGTGAAGGAGGAATAGAGCCCCAGTATTTT.

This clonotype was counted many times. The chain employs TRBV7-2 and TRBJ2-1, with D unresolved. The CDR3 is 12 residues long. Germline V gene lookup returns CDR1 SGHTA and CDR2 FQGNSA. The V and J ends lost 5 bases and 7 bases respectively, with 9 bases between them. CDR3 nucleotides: TGTGCCAGCAGCCCTCAGAGGAATGAGCAGTTCTTC. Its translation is CASSPQRNEQFF.

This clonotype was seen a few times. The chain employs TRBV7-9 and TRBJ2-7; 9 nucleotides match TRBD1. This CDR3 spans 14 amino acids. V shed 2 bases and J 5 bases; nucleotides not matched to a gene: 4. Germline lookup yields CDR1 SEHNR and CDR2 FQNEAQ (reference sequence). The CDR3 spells CASSLTQGANEQYF. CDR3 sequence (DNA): TGTGCCAGCAGCTTAACACAGGGGGCCAACGAGCAGTACTTC.

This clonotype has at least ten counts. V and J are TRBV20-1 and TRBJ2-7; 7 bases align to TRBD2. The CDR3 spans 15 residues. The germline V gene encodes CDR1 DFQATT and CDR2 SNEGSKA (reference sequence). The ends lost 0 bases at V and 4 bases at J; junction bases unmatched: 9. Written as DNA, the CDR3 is TGCAGTGCTAGAGATCTCGGGGAGGGGTCATACGAGCAGTACTTC. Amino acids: CSARDLGEGSYEQYF.

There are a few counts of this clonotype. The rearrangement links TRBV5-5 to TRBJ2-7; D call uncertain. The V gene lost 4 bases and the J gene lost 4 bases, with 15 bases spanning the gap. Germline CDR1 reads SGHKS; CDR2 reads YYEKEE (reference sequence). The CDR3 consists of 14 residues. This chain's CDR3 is CASSPGRTGYEQYF. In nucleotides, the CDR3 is TGTGCCAGCAGCCCTGGTCGAACCGGATACGAGCAGTACTTC.

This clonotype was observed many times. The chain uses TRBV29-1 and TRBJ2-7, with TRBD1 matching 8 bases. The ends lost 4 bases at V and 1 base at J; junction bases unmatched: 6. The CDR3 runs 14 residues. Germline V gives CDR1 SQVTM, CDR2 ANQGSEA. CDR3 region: CSVAPGGDSYEQYF. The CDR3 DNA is TGCAGCGTTGCCCCAGGGGGCGATTCCTACGAGCAGTACTTC.

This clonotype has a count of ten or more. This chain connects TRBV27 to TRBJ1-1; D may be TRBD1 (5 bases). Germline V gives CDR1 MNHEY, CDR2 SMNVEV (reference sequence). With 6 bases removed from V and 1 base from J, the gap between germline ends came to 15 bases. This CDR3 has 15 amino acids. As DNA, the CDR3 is TGTGCCAGCAGCCGCGGGGGGGAACGGAACACTGAAGCTTTCTTT. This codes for CASSRGGERNTEAFF.

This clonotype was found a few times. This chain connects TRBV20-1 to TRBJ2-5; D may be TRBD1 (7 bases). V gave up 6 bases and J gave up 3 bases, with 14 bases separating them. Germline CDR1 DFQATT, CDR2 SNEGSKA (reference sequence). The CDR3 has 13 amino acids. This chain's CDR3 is CSAGGQSKETQYF. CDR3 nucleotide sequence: TGCAGTGCGGGGGGACAGTCTAAAGAGACCCAGTACTTC.

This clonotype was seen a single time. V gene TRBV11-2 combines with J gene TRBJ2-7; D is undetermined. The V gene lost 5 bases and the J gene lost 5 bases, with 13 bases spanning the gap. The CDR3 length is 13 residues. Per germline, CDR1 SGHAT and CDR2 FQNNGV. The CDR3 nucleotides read TGTGCCAGCAGCCCCCATCCTGCTAACGAGCAGTACTTC. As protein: CASSPHPANEQYF.

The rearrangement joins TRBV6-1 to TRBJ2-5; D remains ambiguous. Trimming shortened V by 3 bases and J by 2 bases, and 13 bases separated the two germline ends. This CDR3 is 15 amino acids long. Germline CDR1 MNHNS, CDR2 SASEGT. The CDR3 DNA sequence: TGTGCCAGCAGTGATAACTCGGGCCGTCAAGAGACCCAGTACTTC. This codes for CASSDNSGRQETQYF.

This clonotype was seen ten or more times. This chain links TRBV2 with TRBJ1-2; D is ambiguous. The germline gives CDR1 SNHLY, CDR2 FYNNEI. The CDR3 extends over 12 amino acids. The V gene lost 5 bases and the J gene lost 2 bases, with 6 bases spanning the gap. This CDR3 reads CASSPLNYGYTF. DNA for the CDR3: TGTGCCAGCAGTCCATTGAACTATGGCTACACCTTC.

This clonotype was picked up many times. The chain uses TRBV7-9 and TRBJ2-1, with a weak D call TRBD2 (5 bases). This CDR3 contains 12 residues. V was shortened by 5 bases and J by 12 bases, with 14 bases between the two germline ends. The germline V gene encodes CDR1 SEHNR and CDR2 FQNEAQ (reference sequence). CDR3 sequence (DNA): TGTGCCAGCAGCGGGGAGAGGTTAGCGCAGTTCTTC. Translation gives CASSGERLAQFF. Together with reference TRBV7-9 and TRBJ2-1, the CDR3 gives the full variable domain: DTGVSQNPRHKITKRGQNVTFRCDPISEHNRLYWYRQTLGQGPEFLTYFQNEAQLEKSRLLSDRFSAERPKGSFSTLEIQRTEQGDSAMYLCASSGERLAQFFGPGTRLTVL.

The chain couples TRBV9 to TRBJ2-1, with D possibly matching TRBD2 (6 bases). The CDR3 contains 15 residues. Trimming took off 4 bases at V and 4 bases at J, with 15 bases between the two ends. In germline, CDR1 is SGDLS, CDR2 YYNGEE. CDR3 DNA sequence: TGTGCCAGCAGCCAAAGGGATAGCGGATACAATGAGCAGTTCTTC. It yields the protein CASSQRDSGYNEQFF. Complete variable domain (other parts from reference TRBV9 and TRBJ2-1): DSGVTQTPKHLITATGQRVTLRCSPRSGDLSVYWYQQSLDQGLQFLIQYYNGEERAKGNILERFSAQQFPDLHSELNLSSLELGDSALYFCASSQRDSGYNEQFFGPGTRLTVL.

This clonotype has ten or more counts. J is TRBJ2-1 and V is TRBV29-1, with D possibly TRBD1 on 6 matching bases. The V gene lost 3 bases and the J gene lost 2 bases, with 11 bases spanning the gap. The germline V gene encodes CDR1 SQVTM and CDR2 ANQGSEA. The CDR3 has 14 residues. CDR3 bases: TGCAGCGTTGAGGGGGCCCTCCCCTACAATGAGCAGTTCTTC. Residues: CSVEGALPYNEQFF.

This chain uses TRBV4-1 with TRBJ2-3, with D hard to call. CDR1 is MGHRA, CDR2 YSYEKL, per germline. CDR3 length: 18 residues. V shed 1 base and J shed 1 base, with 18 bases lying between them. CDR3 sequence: CASSQAPGLVFRTDTQYF. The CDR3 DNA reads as TGCGCCAGCAGCCAAGCACCAGGTCTAGTATTCCGCACAGATACGCAGTATTTT.

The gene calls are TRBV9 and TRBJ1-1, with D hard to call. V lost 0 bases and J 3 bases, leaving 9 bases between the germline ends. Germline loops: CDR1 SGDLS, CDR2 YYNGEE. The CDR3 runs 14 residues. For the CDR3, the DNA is TGTGCCAGCAGCGTAGTAGGGTCCCACACTGAAGCTTTCTTT. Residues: CASSVVGSHTEAFF.

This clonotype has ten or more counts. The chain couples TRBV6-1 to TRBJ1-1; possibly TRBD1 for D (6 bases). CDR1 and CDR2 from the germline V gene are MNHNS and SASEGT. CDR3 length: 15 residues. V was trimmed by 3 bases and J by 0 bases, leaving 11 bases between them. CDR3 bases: TGTGCCAGCAGTGAGGGTACAGGGATGAACACTGAAGCTTTCTTT. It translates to CASSEGTGMNTEAFF.

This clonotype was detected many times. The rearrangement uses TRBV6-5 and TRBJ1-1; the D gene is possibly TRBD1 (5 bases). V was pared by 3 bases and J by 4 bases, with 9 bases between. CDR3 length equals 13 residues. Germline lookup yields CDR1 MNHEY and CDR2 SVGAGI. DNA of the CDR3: TGTGCCAGCAGTTATGACGGGGGCACTGAAGCTTTCTTT. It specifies CASSYDGGTEAFF.

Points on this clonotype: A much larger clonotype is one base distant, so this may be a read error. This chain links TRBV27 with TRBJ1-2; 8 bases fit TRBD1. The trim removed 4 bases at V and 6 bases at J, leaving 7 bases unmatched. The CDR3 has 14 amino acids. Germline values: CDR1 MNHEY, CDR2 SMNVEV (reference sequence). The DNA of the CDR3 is TGTGCCAGCAGTTCCCAGGACAGGGTAGATGGCTACACCTTC. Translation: CASSSQDRVDGYTF.

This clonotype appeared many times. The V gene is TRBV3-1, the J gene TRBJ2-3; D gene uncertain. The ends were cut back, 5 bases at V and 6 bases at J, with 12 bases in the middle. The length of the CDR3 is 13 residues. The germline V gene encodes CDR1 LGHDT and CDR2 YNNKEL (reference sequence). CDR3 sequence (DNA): TGTGCCAGCAGCTCCTGGGTGGCGGATACGCAGTATTTT. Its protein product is CASSSWVADTQYF.